Listed below are T cell receptor beta chains from one sample, sequenced in a study of identical twins. One entry per CDR3 protein, called by TCRdb with MiXCR from the 5' RACE reads. This sample carries around 470,000 distinct CDR3 sequences, over 12% of them seen once, and the ten largest clones take about 0.52%. These sequences were also reported in another study, on yellow fever vaccine responses in identical twins.

Sequenced sample: CD4+ T cells sorted from blood. Every receptor here comes from a woman aged 18-29 years in good health. CDR3s include the opening cysteine and the closing phenylalanine or tryptophan. The D gene is left open where the match is weak. Size tells how often a clone was seen (once, few, many) or the class of an expanded clone, and some rows leave it out.

V gene,clone size,J gene,D gene,CDR3 DNA,CDR3 protein
TRBV25-1,many,TRBJ2-1,.,TGTGCCAGCAGTGATTTCCACCCAAGTAAAAATGAGCAGTTCTTC,CASSDFHPSKNEQFF
TRBV3-1,.,TRBJ2-3,TRBD2,TGTGCCACCACCAAGCGGGGCCCTTGCACACATACGCAGTATTTT,CATTKRGPCTHTQYF
TRBV7-6,.,TRBJ2-6,.,TGTGCCAGCAGCCGCGGACGCTCTGGGGCCAACGTCCTGACTTTC,CASSRGRSGANVLTF
TRBV7-9,few,TRBJ2-1,TRBD2,TGTGCCAGCGGCGTACTGGGACTAGCGGGATCTAGTGAGCAGTTCTTC,CASGVLGLAGSSEQFF
TRBV30,.,TRBJ2-5,.,TGTGCCTGGAGTGACGGGGGAGCAGAGACCCAGTACTTC,CAWSDGGAETQYF
TRBV6-1,few,TRBJ1-5,.,TGTGCCAGCAGTGAAGGCGGACAGTATAGCAATCAGCCCCAGCATTTT,CASSEGGQYSNQPQHF
TRBV24-1,.,TRBJ2-1,.,TGTGCCACCAGTGATCGGGACTCCCCTCATTACAATGAGCAGTTCTTC,CATSDRDSPHYNEQFF
TRBV7-9,few,TRBJ2-2,.,TGTGCCAGCAGCAATCCGACCGGCGGACGTAACACCGGGGAGCTGTTTTTT,CASSNPTGGRNTGELFF
TRBV6-2/TRBV6-3,.,TRBJ2-6,.,TGTGCCAGCAGCCCACCGGGACCCGGGGCCAACGTCCTGACTTTC,CASSPPGPGANVLTF
TRBV4-1,few,TRBJ2-1,TRBD2,TGCGCCAGCGGGACTAGTCCTTCCTACAATGAGCAGTTCTTC,CASGTSPSYNEQFF
TRBV7-2,few,TRBJ2-1,.,TGTGCCAGCAGCCTCGGACGGGATTGGCAGTTCTTC,CASSLGRDWQFF
TRBV7-9,few,TRBJ1-5,.,TGTGCCAGCACCAGCTTAGAATCTCAGCCCCAGCATTTT,CASTSLESQPQHF
TRBV7-2,.,TRBJ2-3,TRBD1,TGTGCCAGCAGGGTCGCGACACGGGACAGGGGGCGAGGGGCGACTAGCACAGATACGCAGTATTTT,CASRVATRDRGRGATSTDTQYF
TRBV7-3,.,TRBJ2-7,TRBD1,TGTGCCAGCAGCTTAAGACAGGGCGCCGAGCAGTACTTC,CASSLRQGAEQYF
TRBV27,.,TRBJ2-7,.,TGTGCCAGCAGTTTTTTGAGGGACTCCTACGAGCAGTACTTC,CASSFLRDSYEQYF
TRBV20-1,few,TRBJ1-5,.,TGCAGTGCTAGTTTCGACGGGAATCAGCCCCAGCATTTT,CSASFDGNQPQHF
TRBV3-1,.,TRBJ2-3,TRBD2,TGTGCCAGCAGCCAAGGGACTAGCGGGAGGGCAGATACGCAGTATTTT,CASSQGTSGRADTQYF
TRBV29-1,.,TRBJ2-5,.,TGCAGCGTACCAACCTCCCAGGGCCGGTGGGAGACCCAGTACTTC,CSVPTSQGRWETQYF
TRBV29-1,many,TRBJ2-7,TRBD1,TGCAGCGTTGGAGGGACAGCAAGGTACGAGCAGTACTTC,CSVGGTARYEQYF
TRBV4-3,few,TRBJ2-1,.,TGCGCCAGCAGCGTGGGGCTCTCCTACAATGAGCAGTTCTTC,CASSVGLSYNEQFF
TRBV6-2/TRBV6-3,.,TRBJ2-1,TRBD2,TGTGCCAGCAGCCGACCGACTAGCACTCCCCTCAATGAGCAGTTCTTC,CASSRPTSTPLNEQFF
TRBV7-2,few,TRBJ1-2,.,TGTGCCAGCAGCTTAGTGACAGCCGGGGGTGGCTACACCTTC,CASSLVTAGGGYTF
TRBV9,few,TRBJ2-3,.,TGTGCCAGCAGCGTAGACAGGCCCACAGATACGCAGTATTTT,CASSVDRPTDTQYF
TRBV20-1,many,TRBJ2-5,TRBD1,TGCAGTGCTAGGGCCTTCGGGACAGAGCTTCAGACCCAGTACTTC,CSARAFGTELQTQYF
TRBV3-1,.,TRBJ2-7,.,TGTGCCAGCAGCCCCTATGATTTATTTGTTCCCTCCTACGAGCAGTACTTC,CASSPYDLFVPSYEQYF
TRBV5-6,few,TRBJ1-5,.,TGTGCCAGCAGCCGCGGACAGCCTAATCAGCCCCAGCATTTT,CASSRGQPNQPQHF
TRBV11-2,few,TRBJ2-1,TRBD2,TGTGCCAGCAGCATCACTAGACTAGCGGCCTACAATGAGCAGTTCTTC,CASSITRLAAYNEQFF
TRBV6-2/TRBV6-3,.,TRBJ2-1,TRBD2,TGTGCCAGCAGGACTATAGCGGGAGTCCTTCTGAATGAGCAGTTCTTC,CASRTIAGVLLNEQFF
TRBV28,.,TRBJ2-2,.,TGTGCCAGCTCGATGGGGGGCGCGGGCACCGGGGAGCTGTTTTTT,CASSMGGAGTGELFF
TRBV20-1,.,TRBJ1-1,.,TGCAGTGTCCAACAGGGCCTGCGGGCTTTCTTT,CSVQQGLRAFF
TRBV11-1,.,TRBJ2-5,TRBD1,TGTGCCAGCAGTGCAGGACAGGGCCAACAAGAGACCCAGTACTTC,CASSAGQGQQETQYF
TRBV18,few,TRBJ2-1,TRBD2,TGTGCCAGCTCACGCGGGAGGGGGAATGAGCAGTTCTTC,CASSRGRGNEQFF
TRBV6-2/TRBV6-3,.,TRBJ2-7,.,TGTGCCAGCAGTTACTCTCCGGGAGCTTTCTACGAGCAGTACTTC,CASSYSPGAFYEQYF
TRBV5-1,few,TRBJ2-7,TRBD1,TGCGCCAGCAGCTTATGGGACAGGGAGGGCGAGCAGTACTTC,CASSLWDREGEQYF
TRBV11-3,many,TRBJ2-5,TRBD2,TGTGCCAGCAGCTTAGGGACTAGCGGACAAGAGACCCAGTACTTC,CASSLGTSGQETQYF
TRBV7-2,.,TRBJ2-2,.,TGTGCCAGCAGCTCCCTCGGGGCCTCCGGGGAGCTGTTTTTT,CASSSLGASGELFF
TRBV28,few,TRBJ1-5,.,TGTGCCAGCAGTTTACCCCGAGGGAACAATCAGCCCCAGCATTTT,CASSLPRGNNQPQHF
TRBV20-1,many,TRBJ1-5,.,TGCAGTGCTAGACAGGGCAATCAGCCCCAGCATTTT,CSARQGNQPQHF
TRBV19,.,TRBJ2-1,TRBD2,TGTGCCAGTAGTATAGGTAGCGGGTGGGGGAACTACAATGAGCAGTTCTTC,CASSIGSGWGNYNEQFF
TRBV3-1,.,TRBJ1-4,TRBD1,TGTGCCAGCAGCCAGCGGACAGGGGGCCGGCAGGAAAAACTGTTTTTT,CASSQRTGGRQEKLFF
TRBV15,.,TRBJ2-7,.,TGTGCCACCAGCAGAGATCTAGGAGCCGAGCAGTACTTC,CATSRDLGAEQYF
TRBV15,.,TRBJ2-1,.,TGTGCCACCAGCAGAGAACCCGCAGCGAACTACAATGAGCAGTTCTTC,CATSREPAANYNEQFF
TRBV3-1,.,TRBJ2-4,.,TGTGCCAGCAGCCCCTATGAAAACATTCAGTACTTC,CASSPYENIQYF
TRBV7-2,few,TRBJ2-3,.,TGTGCCAGCAGCTTAGACGGGAGTTCGGATACGCAGTATTTT,CASSLDGSSDTQYF
TRBV5-1,.,TRBJ1-4,.,TGCGCCAGCAGCCCGCAGGGGTCACCTAATGAAAAACTGTTTTTT,CASSPQGSPNEKLFF
TRBV2,.,TRBJ1-6,TRBD1,TGTGCCAGCAGTGGGACAGGGCGGAATTCACCCCTCCACTTT,CASSGTGRNSPLHF
TRBV25-1,few,TRBJ2-1,TRBD1,TGTGCCAGCAGTGAAACAGGGGGCCGGAGCTCCTACAATGAGCAGTTCTTC,CASSETGGRSSYNEQFF
TRBV12-3/TRBV12-4,few,TRBJ2-1,TRBD1,TGTGCCAGCAGTCCAGGGACAGAACCCTTGAATGAGCAGTTCTTC,CASSPGTEPLNEQFF
TRBV12-3/TRBV12-4,.,TRBJ1-1,TRBD1,TGTGCCAGCAGATTGACAGGGCTCACTGAAGCTTTCTTT,CASRLTGLTEAFF
TRBV25-1,.,TRBJ2-7,TRBD1,TGTGCCAGCAGTGACAGGGGGCTTCCAGTCTACGAGCAGTACTTC,CASSDRGLPVYEQYF
TRBV9,once,TRBJ2-1,.,TGTGCCAGCAGCGTAGCCGTGTTTGGTGAGCAGTTCTTC,CASSVAVFGEQFF
TRBV24-1,.,TRBJ2-3,TRBD1,TGTGCCACCAGTGTTAGAAGGACAGGGACGACCACAGATACGCAGTATTTT,CATSVRRTGTTTDTQYF
TRBV7-9,.,TRBJ2-3,TRBD1,TGTGCCAGCAGCTTAGCGATGGGACAGGGAAGCACAGATACGCAGTATTTT,CASSLAMGQGSTDTQYF